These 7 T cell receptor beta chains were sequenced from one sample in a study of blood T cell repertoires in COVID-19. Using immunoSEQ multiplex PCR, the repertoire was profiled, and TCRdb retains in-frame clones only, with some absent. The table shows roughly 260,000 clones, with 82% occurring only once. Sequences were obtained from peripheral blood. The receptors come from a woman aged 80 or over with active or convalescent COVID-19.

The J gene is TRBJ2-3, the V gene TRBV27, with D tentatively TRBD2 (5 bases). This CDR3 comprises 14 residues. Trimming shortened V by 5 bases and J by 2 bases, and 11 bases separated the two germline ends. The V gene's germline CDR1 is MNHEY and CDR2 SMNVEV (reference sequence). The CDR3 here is CASSERTATDTQYF. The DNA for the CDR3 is TGTGCCAGCAGTGAAAGGACTGCCACAGATACGCAGTATTTT.

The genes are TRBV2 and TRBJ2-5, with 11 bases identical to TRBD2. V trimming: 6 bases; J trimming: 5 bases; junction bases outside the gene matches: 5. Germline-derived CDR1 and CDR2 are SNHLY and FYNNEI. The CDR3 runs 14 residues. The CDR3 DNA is TGTGCCAGCAGCGCGGGACTAGCGGTTGAGACCCAGTACTTC. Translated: CASSAGLAVETQYF. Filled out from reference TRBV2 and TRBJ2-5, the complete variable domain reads EPEVTQTPSHQVTQMGQEVILRCVPISNHLYFYWYRQILGQKVEFLVSFYNNEISEKSEIFDDQFSVERPDGSNFTLKIRSTKLEDSAMYFCASSAGLAVETQYFGPGTRLLVL.

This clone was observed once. The chain's CDR3 is CASSVGAGGAPGELFF. DNA for the CDR3: TGTGCCAGCAGCGTAGGTGCGGGGGGCGCACCCGGGGAGCTGTTTTTT. V and J are TRBV9 and TRBJ2-2; 8 nucleotides line up with TRBD2. This CDR3 region has 16 residues. Per germline, CDR1 SGDLS and CDR2 YYNGEE. V lost 0 bases, J lost 6 bases, and 7 bases stayed unmatched. The full variable domain, its missing parts supplied by reference TRBV9 and TRBJ2-2, is DSGVTQTPKHLITATGQRVTLRCSPRSGDLSVYWYQQSLDQGLQFLIQYYNGEERAKGNILERFSAQQFPDLHSELNLSSLELGDSALYFCASSVGAGGAPGELFFGEGSRLTVL.

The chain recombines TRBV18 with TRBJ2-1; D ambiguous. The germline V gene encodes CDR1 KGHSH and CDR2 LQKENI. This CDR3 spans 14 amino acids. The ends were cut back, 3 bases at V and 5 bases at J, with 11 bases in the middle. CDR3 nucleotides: TGTGCCAGCTCACCTCAGAAGTTAAACAATGAGCAGTTCTTC. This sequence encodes CASSPQKLNNEQFF.

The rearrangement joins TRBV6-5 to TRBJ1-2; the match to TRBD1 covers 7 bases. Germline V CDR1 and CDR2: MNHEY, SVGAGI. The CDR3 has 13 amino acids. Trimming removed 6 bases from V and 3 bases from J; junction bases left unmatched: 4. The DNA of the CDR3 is TGTGCCAGCAGCCTGGGACAGCACTATGGCTACACCTTC. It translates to CASSLGQHYGYTF.

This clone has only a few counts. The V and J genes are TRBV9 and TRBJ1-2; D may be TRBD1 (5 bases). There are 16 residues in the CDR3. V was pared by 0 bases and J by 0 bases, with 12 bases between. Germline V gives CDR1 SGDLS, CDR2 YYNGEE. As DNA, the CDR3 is TGTGCCAGCAGCGTAGGGGTGGAACAGGCTAACTATGGCTACACCTTC. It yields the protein CASSVGVEQANYGYTF.

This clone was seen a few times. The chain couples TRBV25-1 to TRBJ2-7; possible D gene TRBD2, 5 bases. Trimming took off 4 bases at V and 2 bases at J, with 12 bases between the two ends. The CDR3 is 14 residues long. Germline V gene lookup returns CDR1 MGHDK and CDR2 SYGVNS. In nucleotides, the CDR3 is TGTGCCAGCAGTGCCGTCGGAGGCCCCTACGAGCAGTACTTC. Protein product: CASSAVGGPYEQYF.